Given below is one TCR beta chain in context. The table lists this clone with a count of one. Its target antigen remains unknown. No qualities accompany the bases; no much larger clone lies one base away. The 15 to 25 healthy controls were blood donors whose buffy coats were used; they had a median age of approximately 59 years (range about 21-75), and under 60% were female. Positive magnetic bead selection on an AutoMACS was used to isolate CD4+ and CD8+ cells, with flow cytometry used to check purity. Peripheral blood mononuclear cells were isolated by Ficoll-Paque PLUS density gradient separation. Using Nucleospin Tissue or Tissue XS kits, DNA was extracted from CD4-enriched, CD8-enriched or PBMC samples, with quantification by a Qubit 2.0 fluorometer. Genomic DNA underwent TCRB CDR3 sequencing using the immunoSEQ assay. In the original analysis: Analyses were restricted to productive TCRB rearrangements. Clonality was calculated as a Shannon entropy-based productive clonality index, and a clone was defined by a unique TCRB CDR3 sequence. Repertoire overlap between two samples was calculated from the template counts of each clone relative to total templates per sample. V-gene usage from TCRB sequencing and V-gene usage measured by flow cytometry were correlated (Spearman r of about 0.62). The clones in this table, taken by TCRdb from immuneACCESS, are in-frame only. Not every clone is retained; where verified, under half of the shortfall comes from an unresolved V gene, and the cause of the rest is unknown. Clone size and V and J calls were adopted from that table, with D and trimming inferred from the DNA. In this sample the table shows about 25,000 clones, approximately 73% of which occur a single time. The ten largest clonotypes hold approximately 10% of the sample.

The data belong to a study of somatic mutations in cytotoxic T cells in rheumatoid arthritis (dated by TCRdb to about 2017). Describing the broader study: A FACSAria II or Sony SH800 was used to flow-sort some V beta antibody-stained T-cell populations at nearly 100% purity, and TCRB sequencing was also done on sorted V beta1+ cells. A total of 65 rheumatoid arthritis patients and over 15 healthy controls underwent TCRB deep sequencing. Patients and controls did not essentially differ in median age, which was nearly identical between the groups. The study asked whether expanded CD8+ T-cell clones in newly diagnosed, untreated rheumatoid arthritis carry somatic mutations, and used TCRB deep sequencing to characterize clonality. Beyond this particular receptor, the publication reports: No adjustment for multiple comparisons was made for the slight TRBV07 underrepresentation in patients. CD8+ clonality increased with age in patients (Spearman r of about 0.45) but not in healthy controls. Rheumatoid arthritis patients and age-matched healthy controls did not significantly differ in CD8+ T-cell clonality. In 8 of 65 patients the largest CD8+ clone exceeded 20% of CD8+ cells, and several identical CD8+ TCRB sequences were shared between blood and synovial fluid. Viral specificity could not be ruled out by absence from virus-specific databases, and the antigen targets of the expanded CD8+ clones remained unknown.

The CDR3 starts with the cysteine, ends with the phenylalanine, and has 13 residues. Only the CDR3 region is kept as DNA, spanning 39 bases read in frame from base 1. Reading the germline V gene gives CDR1 KGHSH and CDR2 LQKENI. V is reduced by 3 bases and J by 1 base, leaving a spacing of 6 bases between them. The specimen was CD8+ T cells sorted from blood. The sequence was collected from a woman between 18 and 29 years old in good health. This chain is built from TRBV18 and TRBJ2-5; the D segment cannot be called with confidence. Read as DNA, the sequence is TGTGCCAGCTCACCGAGGACCCAAGAGACCCAGTACTTC. This is translated as CASSPRTQETQYF.